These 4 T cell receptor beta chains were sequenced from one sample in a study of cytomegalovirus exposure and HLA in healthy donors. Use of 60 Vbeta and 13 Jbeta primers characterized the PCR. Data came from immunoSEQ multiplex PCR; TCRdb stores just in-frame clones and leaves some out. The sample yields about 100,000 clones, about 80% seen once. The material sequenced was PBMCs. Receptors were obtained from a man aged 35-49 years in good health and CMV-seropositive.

The CDR3 loop is CASRKSTGESSYEQYF. The CDR3 DNA is TGCGCCAGCAGGAAGAGTACCGGGGAGAGCTCCTACGAGCAGTACTTC. The V and J genes are TRBV5-1 and TRBJ2-7; tentatively, D is TRBD2 (5 bases). The CDR3 runs 16 residues. Trimming stripped 5 bases from V and 0 bases from J, with 18 bases between. Germline assignment: CDR1 SGHRS and CDR2 YFSETQ.

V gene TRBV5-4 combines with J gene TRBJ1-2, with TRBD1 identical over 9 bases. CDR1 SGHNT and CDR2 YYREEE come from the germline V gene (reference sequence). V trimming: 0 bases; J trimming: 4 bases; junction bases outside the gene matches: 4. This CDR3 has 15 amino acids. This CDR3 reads CASSLGGQGPYGYTF. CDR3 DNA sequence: TGTGCCAGCAGCTTGGGGGGACAGGGACCCTATGGCTACACCTTC.

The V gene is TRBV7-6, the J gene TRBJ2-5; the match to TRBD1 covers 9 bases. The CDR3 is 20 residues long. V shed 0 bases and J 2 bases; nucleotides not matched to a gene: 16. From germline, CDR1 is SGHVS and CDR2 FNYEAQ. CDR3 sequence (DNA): TGTGCCAGCAGCTTAGCTCTCCCGGGACAGGGAAAGGGGCCACAAGAGACCCAGTACTTC. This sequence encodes CASSLALPGQGKGPQETQYF. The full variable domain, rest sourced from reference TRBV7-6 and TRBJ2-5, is GAGVSQSPRYKVTKRGQDVALRCDPISGHVSLYWYRQALGQGPEFLTYFNYEAQQDKSGLPNDRFSAERPEGSISTLTIQRTEQRDSAMYRCASSLALPGQGKGPQETQYFGPGTRLLVL.

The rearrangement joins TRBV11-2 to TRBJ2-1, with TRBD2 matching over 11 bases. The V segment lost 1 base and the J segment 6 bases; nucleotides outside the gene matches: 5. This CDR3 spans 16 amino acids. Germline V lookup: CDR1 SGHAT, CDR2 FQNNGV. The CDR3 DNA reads TGTGCCAGCAGCTTAGTGGGGACTAGCGGTGTCAATGAGCAGTTCTTC. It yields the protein CASSLVGTSGVNEQFF.